What follows are 5 T cell receptor beta chains derived from one specimen sequenced in a study of cytomegalovirus exposure and HLA in healthy donors. The PCR employed 60 Vbeta primers together with 13 Jbeta primers. Sequencing used immunoSEQ multiplex PCR; TCRdb keeps in-frame clones, though not all of them. Across about 79,000 clones, the top ten clones capture about 4.6% of the sample. The material sequenced was PBMCs. These receptors were obtained from a young man in good health and CMV-seronegative.

CDR3: CASSLVGTGNNEQFF. CDR3 DNA sequence: TGTGCCAGCAGCTTAGTCGGGACAGGGAATAATGAGCAGTTCTTC. The chain couples TRBV7-2 to TRBJ2-1; 9 positions agree with TRBD1. After removal of 1 base from V and 7 bases from J, the junction contained 5 bases not matched to a gene. CDR3 length: 15 residues. CDR1 and CDR2 from the germline V gene are SGHTA and FQGNSA.

V usage is TRBV10-3 and J usage is TRBJ1-1; D is uncertain. The germline V gene encodes CDR1 ENHRY and CDR2 SYGVKD. Deletions cut 4 bases from V and 6 bases from J, with 12 bases between. This CDR3 region has 13 residues. The DNA for the CDR3 is TGTGCCATCAGTGTGACGGGAGAGGCTGAAGCTTTCTTT. It encodes CAISVTGEAEAFF.

The chain carries TRBV2 and TRBJ2-1; 11 bases match TRBD2. CDR3 size: 15 residues. Looked up from germline, CDR1 is SNHLY and CDR2 is FYNNEI. Trimming at V came to 9 bases and at J to 5 bases, leaving 9 bases not matched to a gene. DNA for the CDR3: TGTGCCAGATTCCCGACTAGCGGGGAACACAATGAGCAGTTCTTC. Amino acid sequence: CARFPTSGEHNEQFF.

CDR3 nucleotide sequence: TGTGCCAGCAGCTTAGACGGGAGGCCTGACGAGCAGTACTTC. Amino acids: CASSLDGRPDEQYF. The gene calls are TRBV7-3 and TRBJ2-7; 7 positions match TRBD2. Germline CDR1 is SGHTA and CDR2 is FQGTGA. This CDR3 spans 14 amino acids. J gave up 5 bases and V 2 bases, and 6 bases lay outside the gene matches.

The genes are TRBV30 and TRBJ2-5; unclear D gene. V dropped 0 bases and J dropped 11 bases, with 10 bases sitting between them. Looked up from germline, CDR1 is GTSNPN and CDR2 is SVGIG (reference sequence). CDR3 size: 11 residues. As DNA, the CDR3 is TGTGCCTGGAGTGTACTTGGAGAGCAGTACTTC. Translation: CAWSVLGEQYF.